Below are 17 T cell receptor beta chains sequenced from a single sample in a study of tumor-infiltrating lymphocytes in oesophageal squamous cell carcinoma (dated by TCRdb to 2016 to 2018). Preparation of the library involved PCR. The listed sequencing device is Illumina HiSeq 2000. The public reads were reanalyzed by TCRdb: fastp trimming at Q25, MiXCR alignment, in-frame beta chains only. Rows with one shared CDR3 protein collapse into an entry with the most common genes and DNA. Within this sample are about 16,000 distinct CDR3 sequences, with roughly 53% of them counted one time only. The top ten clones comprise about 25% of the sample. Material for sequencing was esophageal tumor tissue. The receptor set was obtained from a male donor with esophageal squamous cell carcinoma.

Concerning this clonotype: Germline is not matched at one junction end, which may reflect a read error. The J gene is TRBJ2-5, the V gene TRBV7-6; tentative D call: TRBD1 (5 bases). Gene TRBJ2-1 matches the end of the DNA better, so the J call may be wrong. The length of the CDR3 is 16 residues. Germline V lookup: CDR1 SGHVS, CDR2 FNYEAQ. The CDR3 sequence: CASSADTSSSYNGQFF. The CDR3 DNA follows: TGTGCCAGCAGCGCGGACACTTCGAGCTCCTACAATGGGCAGTTCTTC.

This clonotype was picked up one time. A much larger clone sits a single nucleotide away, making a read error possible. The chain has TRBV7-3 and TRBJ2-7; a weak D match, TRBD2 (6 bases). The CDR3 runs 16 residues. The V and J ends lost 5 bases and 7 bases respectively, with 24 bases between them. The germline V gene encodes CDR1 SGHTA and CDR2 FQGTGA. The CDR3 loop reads CASSLLAGSAYNEQYF. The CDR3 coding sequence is TGTGCCAGCAGCCTTTTAGCCGGGAGTGCCTACAATGAGCAGTACTTC.

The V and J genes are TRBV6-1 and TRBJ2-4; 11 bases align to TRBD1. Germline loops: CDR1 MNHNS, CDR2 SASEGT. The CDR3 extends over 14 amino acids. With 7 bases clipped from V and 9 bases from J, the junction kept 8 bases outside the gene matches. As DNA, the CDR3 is TGTGCCAGCATTAAGGACAGGGGGCCTAGCATTCAGTACTTC. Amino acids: CASIKDRGPSIQYF.

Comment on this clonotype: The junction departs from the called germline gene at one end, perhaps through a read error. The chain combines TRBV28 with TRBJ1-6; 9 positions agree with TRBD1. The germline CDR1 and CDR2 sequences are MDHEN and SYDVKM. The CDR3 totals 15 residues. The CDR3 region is CASSIRTGVYSPLHF. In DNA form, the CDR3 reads TGTGCCAGCAGTATCCGGACAGGGGTATACTCACCCCTCCACTTC.

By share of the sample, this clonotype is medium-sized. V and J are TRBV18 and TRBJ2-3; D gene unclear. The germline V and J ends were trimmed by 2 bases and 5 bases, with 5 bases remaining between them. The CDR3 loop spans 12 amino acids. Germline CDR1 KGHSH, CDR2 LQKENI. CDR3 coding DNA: TGTGCCAGCTCACCAGAACAAGATACGCAGTATTTT. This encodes CASSPEQDTQYF.

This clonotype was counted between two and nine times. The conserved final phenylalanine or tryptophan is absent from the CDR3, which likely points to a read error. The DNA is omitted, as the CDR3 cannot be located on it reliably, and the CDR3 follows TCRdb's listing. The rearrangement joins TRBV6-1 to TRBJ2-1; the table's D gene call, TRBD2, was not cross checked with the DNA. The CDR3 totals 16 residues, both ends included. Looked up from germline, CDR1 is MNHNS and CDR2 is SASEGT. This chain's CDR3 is CASSEMPLLSPLHFGN.

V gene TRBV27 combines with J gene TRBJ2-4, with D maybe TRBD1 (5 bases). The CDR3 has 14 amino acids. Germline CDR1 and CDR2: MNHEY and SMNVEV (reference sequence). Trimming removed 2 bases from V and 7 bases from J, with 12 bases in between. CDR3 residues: CASSLQGSGNIQYF. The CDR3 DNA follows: TGTGCCAGCAGTTTACAGGGATCTGGGAACATTCAGTACTTC.

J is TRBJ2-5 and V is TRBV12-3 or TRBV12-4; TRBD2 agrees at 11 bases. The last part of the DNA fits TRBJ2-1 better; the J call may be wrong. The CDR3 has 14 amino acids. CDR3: CASSLLAGGNEQFF. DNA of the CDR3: TGTGCCAGCAGTTTACTAGCGGGGGGCAATGAGCAGTTCTTC.

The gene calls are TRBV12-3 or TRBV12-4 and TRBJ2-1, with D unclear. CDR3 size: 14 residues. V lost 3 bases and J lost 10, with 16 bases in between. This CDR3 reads CASSFILGFREQFF. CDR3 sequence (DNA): TGTGCCAGCAGTTTTATCTTGGGTTTTCGAGAGCAGTTCTTC.

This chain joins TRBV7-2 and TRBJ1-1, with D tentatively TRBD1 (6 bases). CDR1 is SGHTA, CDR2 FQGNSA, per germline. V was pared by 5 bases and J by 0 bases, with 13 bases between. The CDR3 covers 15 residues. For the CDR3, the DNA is TGTGCCAGCAGCCCCCCAAGGGGGGTGAACACTGAAGCTTTCTTT. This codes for CASSPPRGVNTEAFF.

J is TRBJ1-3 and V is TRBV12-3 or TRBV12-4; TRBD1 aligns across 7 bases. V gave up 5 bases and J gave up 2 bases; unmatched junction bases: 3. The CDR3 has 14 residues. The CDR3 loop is CASSLTGTGNTIYF. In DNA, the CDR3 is TGTGCCAGCAGTCTGACAGGGACTGGAAACACCATATATTTT.

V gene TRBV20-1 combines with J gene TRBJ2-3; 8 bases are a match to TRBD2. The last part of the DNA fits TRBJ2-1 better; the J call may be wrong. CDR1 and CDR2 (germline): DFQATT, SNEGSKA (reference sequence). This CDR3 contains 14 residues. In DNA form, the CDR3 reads TGCAGTGCTAGGTCCAGCGGGAGCCACAATGAGCAGTTCTTC. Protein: CSARSSGSHNEQFF.

The DNA for the CDR3 is TGTGCCAGCAGAGACAAACCGGGCTCCCGCTACACCTTC. Its protein is CASRDKPGSRYTF. V and J are TRBV6-6 and TRBJ1-2; no firm D call. Germline V gene data show CDR1 as MNHNY and CDR2 as SVGAGI (reference sequence). Trimming left V 6 bases short and J 9 bases short, with 17 bases between. CDR3 size: 13 residues.

The CDR3 DNA sequence: TGTGCCACCAGTGATCCCATGGCGAGAGAGCAGTTCTTC. This encodes CATSDPMAREQFF. The gene calls are TRBV24-1 and TRBJ2-1; D uncertain. This CDR3 is built from 13 residues. Per germline, CDR1 KGHDR and CDR2 SFDVKD. V was cut by 3 bases and J by 10 bases, with 12 bases left in between.

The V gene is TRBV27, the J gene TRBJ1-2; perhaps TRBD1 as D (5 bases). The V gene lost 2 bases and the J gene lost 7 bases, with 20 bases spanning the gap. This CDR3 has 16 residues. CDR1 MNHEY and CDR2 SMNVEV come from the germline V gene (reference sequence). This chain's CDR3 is CASSLKPAGGWGGYTF. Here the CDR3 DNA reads TGTGCCAGCAGTTTAAAGCCGGCCGGGGGATGGGGTGGCTACACCTTC.

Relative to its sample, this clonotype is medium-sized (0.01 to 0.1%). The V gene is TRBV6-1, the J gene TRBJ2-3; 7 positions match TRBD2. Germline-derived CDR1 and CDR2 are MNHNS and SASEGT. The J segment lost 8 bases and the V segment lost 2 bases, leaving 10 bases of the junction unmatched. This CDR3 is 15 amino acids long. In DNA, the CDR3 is TGTGCCAGCAGTGAAAGCGGGACCCTCCACGGTACGCAGTATTTT. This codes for CASSESGTLHGTQYF.

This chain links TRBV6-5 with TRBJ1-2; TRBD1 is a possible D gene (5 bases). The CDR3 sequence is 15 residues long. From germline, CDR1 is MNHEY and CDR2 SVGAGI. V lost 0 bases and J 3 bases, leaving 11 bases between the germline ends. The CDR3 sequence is CASSYSGGVHYGYTF. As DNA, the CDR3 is TGTGCCAGCAGTTACTCGGGGGGGGTCCACTATGGCTACACCTTC.